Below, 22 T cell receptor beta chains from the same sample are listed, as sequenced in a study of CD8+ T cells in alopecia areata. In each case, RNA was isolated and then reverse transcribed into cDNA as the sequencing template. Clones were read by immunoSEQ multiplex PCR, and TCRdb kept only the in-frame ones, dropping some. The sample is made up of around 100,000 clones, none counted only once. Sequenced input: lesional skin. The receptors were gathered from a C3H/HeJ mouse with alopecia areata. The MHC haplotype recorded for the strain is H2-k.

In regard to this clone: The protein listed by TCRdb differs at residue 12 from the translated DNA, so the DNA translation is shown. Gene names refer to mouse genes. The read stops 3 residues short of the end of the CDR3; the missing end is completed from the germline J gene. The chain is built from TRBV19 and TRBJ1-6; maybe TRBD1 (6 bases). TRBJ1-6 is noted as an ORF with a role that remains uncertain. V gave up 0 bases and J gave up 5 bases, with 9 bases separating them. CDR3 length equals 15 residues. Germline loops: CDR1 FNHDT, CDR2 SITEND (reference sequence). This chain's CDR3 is CASSIVHRDNSPLYF. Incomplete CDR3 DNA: TGTGCCAGCAGTATAGTTCACAGGGATAATTCGCCC.

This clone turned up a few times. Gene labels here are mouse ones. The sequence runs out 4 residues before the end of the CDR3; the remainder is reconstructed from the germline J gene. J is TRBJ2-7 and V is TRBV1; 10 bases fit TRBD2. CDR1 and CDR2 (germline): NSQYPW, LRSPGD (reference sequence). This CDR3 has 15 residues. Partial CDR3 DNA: TGCACCTGCAGTCTAAGACTGGGGGGCCCTTAT. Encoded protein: CTCSLRLGGPY. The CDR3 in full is CTCSLRLGGPYEQYF. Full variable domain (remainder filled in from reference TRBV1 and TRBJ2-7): VTLLEQNPRWRLVPRGQAVNLRCILKNSQYPWMSWYQQDLQKQLQWLFTLRSPGDKEVKSLPGADYLATRVTDTELRLQVANMSQGRTLYCTCSLRLGGPYEQYFGPGTRLTVL.

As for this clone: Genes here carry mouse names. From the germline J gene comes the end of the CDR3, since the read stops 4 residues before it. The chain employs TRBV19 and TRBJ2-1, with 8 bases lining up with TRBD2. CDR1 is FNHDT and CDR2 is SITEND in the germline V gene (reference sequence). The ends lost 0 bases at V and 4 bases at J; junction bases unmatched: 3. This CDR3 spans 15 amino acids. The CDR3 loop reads CASSIVLGGYAEQFF. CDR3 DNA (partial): TGTGCCAGCAGTATAGTCCTGGGGGGATATGCT.

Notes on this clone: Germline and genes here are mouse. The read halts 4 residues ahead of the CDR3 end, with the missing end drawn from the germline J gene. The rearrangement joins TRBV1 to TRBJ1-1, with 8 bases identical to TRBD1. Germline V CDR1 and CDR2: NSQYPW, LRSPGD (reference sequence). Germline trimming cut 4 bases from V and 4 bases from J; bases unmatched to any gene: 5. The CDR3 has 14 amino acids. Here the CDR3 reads CTCSVGQGVTEVFF. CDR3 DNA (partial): TGCACCTGCAGTGTCGGACAGGGAGTCACA.

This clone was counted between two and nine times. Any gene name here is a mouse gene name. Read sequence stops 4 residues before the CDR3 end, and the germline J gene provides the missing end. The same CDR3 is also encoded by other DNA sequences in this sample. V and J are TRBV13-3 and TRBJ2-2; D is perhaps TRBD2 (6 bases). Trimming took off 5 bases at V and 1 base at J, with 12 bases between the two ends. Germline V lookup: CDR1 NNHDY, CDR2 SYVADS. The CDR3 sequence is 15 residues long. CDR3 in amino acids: CASSPTGRNTGQLYF. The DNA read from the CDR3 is TGTGCCAGCAGCCCCACTGGGAGAAACACCGGG.

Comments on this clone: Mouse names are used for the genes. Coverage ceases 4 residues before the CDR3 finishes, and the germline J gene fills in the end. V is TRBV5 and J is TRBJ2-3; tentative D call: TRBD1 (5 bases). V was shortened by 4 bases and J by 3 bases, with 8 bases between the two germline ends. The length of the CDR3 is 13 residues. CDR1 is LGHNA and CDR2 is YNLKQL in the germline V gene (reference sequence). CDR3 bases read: TGTGCCAGCAGCCCAGAGGGGGCAGAA. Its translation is CASSPEGAE. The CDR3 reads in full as CASSPEGAETLYF.

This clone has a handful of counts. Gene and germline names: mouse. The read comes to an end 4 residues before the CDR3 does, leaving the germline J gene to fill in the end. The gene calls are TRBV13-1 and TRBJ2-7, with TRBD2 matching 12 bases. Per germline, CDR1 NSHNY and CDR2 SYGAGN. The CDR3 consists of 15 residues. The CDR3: CASSGAGTGGYEQYF. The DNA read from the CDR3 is TGTGCCAGCAGTGGAGCCGGGACTGGGGGGTAT.

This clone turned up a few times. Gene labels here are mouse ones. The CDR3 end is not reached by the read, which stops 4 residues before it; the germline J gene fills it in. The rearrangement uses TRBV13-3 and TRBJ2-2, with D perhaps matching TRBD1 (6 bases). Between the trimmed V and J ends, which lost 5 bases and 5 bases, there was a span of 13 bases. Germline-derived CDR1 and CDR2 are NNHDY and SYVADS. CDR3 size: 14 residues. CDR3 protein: CASRSEGETGQLYF. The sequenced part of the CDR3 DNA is TGTGCCAGCAGGAGTGAGGGGGAGACCGGG. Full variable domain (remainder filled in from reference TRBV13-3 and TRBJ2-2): EAAVTQSPRSKVAVTGGKVTLSCHQTNNHDYMYWYRQDTGHGLRLIHYSYVADSTEKGDIPDGYKASRPSQENFSLILELASLSQTAVYFCASRSEGETGQLYFGEGSKLTVL.

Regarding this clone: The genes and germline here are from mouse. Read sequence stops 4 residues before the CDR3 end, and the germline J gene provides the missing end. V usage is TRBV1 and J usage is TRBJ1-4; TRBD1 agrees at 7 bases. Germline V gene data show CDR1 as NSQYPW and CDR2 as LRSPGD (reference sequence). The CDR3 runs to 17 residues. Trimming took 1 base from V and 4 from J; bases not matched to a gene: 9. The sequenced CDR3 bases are TGCACCTGCAGTGCAGCCCCCGGGACAGCCTTCAACGAA. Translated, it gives CTCSAAPGTAFNE. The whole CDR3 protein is CTCSAAPGTAFNERLFF.

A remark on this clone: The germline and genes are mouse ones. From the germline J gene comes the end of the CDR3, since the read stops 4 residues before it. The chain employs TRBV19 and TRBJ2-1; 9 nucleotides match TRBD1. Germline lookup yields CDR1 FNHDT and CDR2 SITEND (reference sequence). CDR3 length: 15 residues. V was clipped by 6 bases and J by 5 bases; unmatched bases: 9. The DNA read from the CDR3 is TGTGCCAGCACCCGATCCCGGGACAGGGATGCT. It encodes CASTRSRDRDA. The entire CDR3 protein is CASTRSRDRDAEQFF.

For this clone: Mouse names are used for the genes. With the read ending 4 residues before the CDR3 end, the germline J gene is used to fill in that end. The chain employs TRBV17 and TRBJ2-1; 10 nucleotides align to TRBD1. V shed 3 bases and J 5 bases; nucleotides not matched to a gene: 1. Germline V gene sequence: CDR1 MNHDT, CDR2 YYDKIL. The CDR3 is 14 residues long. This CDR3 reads CASSRGQGNAEQFF. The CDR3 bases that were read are TGTGCTAGCAGTAGGGGACAGGGGAATGCT. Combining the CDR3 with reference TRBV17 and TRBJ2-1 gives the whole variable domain DTTVKQNPRYKLARVGKPVNLICSQTMNHDTMYWYQKKPNQAPKLLLFYYDKILNREADTFEKFQSSRPNNSFCSLYIGSAGLEYSAMYLCASSRGQGNAEQFFGPGTRLTVL.

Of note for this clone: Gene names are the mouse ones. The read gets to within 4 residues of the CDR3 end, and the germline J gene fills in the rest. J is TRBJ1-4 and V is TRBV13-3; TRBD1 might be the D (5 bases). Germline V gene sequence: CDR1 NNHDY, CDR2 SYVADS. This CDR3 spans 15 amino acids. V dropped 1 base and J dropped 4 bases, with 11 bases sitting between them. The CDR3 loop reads CASSDKAGLNERLFF. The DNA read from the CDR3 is TGTGCCAGCAGTGATAAAGCAGGGCTCAACGAA.

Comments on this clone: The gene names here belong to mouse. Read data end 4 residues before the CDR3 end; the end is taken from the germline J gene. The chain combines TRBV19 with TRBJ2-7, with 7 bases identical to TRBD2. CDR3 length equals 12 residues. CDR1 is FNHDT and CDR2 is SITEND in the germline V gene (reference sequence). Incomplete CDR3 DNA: TGTGCCAGCACTAACTGGGGTTAT. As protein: CASTNWGY. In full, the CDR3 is CASTNWGYEQYF. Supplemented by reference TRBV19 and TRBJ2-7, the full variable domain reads GGIITQTPKFLIGQEGQKLTLKCQQNFNHDTMYWYRQDSGKGLRLIYYSITENDLQKGDLSEGYDASREKKSSFSLTVTSAQKNEMAVFLCASTNWGYEQYFGPGTRLTVL.

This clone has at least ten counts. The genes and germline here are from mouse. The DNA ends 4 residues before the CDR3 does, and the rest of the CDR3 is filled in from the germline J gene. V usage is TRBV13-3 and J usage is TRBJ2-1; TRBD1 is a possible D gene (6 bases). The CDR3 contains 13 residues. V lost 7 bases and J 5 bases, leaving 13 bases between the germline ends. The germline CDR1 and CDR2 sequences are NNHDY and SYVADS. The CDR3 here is CASQSGTNAEQFF. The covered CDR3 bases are TGTGCCAGCCAATCCGGGACAAATGCT.

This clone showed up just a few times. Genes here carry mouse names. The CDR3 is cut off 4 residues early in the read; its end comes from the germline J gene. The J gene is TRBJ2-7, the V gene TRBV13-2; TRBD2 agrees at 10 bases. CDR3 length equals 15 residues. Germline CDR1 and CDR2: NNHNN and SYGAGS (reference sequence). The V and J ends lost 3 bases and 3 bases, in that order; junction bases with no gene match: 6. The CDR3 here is CASGVSGTGDYEQYF. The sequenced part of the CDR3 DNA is TGTGCCAGCGGTGTATCCGGGACTGGGGACTAT.

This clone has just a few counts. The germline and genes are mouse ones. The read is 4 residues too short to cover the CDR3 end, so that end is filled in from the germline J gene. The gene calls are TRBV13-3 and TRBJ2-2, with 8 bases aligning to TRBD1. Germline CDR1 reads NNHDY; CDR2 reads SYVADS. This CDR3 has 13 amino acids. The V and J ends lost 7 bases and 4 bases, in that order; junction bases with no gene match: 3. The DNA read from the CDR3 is TGTGCCAGCCGGACAGGGCGCACCGGG. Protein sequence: CASRTGRTG. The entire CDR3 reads CASRTGRTGQLYF. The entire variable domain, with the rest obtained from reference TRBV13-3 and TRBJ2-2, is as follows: EAAVTQSPRSKVAVTGGKVTLSCHQTNNHDYMYWYRQDTGHGLRLIHYSYVADSTEKGDIPDGYKASRPSQENFSLILELASLSQTAVYFCASRTGRTGQLYFGEGSKLTVL.

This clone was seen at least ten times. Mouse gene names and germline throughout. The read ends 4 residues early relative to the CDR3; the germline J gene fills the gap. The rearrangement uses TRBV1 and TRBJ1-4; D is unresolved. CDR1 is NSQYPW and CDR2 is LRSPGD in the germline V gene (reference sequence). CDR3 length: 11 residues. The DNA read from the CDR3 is TGCACCTGCAGTGCAGACGAA. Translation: CTCSADE. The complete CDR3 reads CTCSADERLFF.

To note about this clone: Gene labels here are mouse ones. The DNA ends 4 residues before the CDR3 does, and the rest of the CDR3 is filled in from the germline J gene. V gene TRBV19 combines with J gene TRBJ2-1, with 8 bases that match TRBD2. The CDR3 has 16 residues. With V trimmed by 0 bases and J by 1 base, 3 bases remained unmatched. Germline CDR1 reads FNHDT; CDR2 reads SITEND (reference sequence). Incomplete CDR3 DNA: TGTGCCAGCAGTATAGTTGGGGGGGGCAACTATGCT. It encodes CASSIVGGGNYA. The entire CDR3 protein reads CASSIVGGGNYAEQFF.

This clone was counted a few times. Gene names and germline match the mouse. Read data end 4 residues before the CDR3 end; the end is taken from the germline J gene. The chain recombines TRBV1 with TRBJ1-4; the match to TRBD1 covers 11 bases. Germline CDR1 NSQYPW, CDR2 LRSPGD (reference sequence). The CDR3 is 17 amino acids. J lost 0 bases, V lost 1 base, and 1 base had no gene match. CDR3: CTCSAGDRGISNERLFF. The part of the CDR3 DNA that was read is TGCACCTGCAGTGCAGGGGACAGGGGGATTTCCAACGAA.

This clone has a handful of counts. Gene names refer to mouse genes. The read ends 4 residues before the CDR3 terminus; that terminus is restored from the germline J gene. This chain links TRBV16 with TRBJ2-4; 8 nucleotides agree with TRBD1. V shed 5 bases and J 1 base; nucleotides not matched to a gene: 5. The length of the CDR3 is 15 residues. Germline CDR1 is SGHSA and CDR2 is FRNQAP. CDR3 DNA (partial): TGTGCAAGCAGCCCAGGGGGCGGAGGTCAAAAC. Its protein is CASSPGGGGQN. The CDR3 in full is CASSPGGGGQNTLYF.

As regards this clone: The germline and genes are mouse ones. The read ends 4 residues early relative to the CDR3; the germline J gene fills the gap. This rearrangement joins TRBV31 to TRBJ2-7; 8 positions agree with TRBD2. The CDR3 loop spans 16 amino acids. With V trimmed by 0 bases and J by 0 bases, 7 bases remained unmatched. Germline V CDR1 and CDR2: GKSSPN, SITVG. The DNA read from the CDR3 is TGTGCCTGGAGTCTAGATTTGGGGGGGAGCTCCTAT. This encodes CAWSLDLGGSSY. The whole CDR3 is CAWSLDLGGSSYEQYF.

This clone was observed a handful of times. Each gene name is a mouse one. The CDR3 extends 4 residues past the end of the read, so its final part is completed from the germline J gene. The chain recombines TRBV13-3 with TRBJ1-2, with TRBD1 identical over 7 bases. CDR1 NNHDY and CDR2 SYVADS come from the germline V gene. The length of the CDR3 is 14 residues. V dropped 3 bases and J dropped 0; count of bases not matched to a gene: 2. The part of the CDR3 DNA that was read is TGTGCCAGCAGTGGCAGGGGGACAAACTCC. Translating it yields CASSGRGTNS. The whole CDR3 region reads CASSGRGTNSDYTF.